The source of this T cell receptor beta chain is a study of chemoradiotherapy in HPV16-positive cancers. About the research overall: Candidate HPV-specific clones and shared TCR motifs came from a couple of HPV16-positive patients.

The germline V gene encodes CDR1 SGHRS and CDR2 YFSETQ. Trimming took off 4 bases at V and 6 bases at J, with 17 bases between the two ends. This CDR3 spans 16 amino acids. Study outcomes and limitations: Candidate HPV-specific clones and E7-related TCR motifs grew in tumor during treatment. HPV-specific T cells were functionally defined from only a couple of HPV16-positive patients.

Produced via immunoSEQ multiplex PCR; TCRdb's table is partial and in-frame only. The profile shows 15,000 to 20,000 clones, 77% of them singletons. This clone has only a few counts. No antigen is known for it. Sampling was performed from a patient who underwent chemoradiotherapy. The V and J genes are TRBV5-1 and TRBJ1-6; D uncertain. The sequence came from a human donor with HPV-associated anogenital cancer. The CDR3 protein is CASSREGEPPNSPLHF. Here the CDR3 DNA reads TGCGCCAGCAGCCGGGAGGGAGAGCCACCTAATTCACCCCTCCACTTT. Drawing the rest from reference TRBV5-1 and TRBJ1-6, the complete variable domain is KAGVTQTPRYLIKTRGQQVTLSCSPISGHRSVSWYQQTPGQGLQFLFEYFSETQRNKGNFPGRFSGRQFSNSRSEMNVSTLELGDSALYLCASSREGEPPNSPLHFGNGTRLTVT.